One and the same sample provided the 22 T cell receptor beta chains below, sequenced in a study of identical twins. TCRdb recomputed calls from the 5' RACE reads with MiXCR, one row per CDR3 protein. The repertoire holds 1.5 million to 2 million distinct CDR3 sequences, with about 32% as singletons. Sequencing used cord blood. Every receptor here comes from a newborn girl in good health.

The CDR3 region has the DNA TGCGCCAGCAGCAGAAGACTAGCGGGACTCCACAATGAGCAGTACTTC. Translation: CASSRRLAGLHNEQYF. This chain uses TRBV5-1 with TRBJ2-5; 11 positions agree with TRBD2. The CDR3 spans 16 residues. The germline gives CDR1 SGHRS, CDR2 YFSETQ. With V trimmed by 4 bases and J by 11 bases, 16 bases remained unmatched.

A few counts support this clonotype. The chain couples TRBV20-1 to TRBJ1-5; D gene unclear. Deletions cut 6 bases from V and 4 bases from J, with 13 bases between. The V gene's germline CDR1 is DFQATT and CDR2 SNEGSKA (reference sequence). The CDR3 has 13 residues. CDR3 in DNA: TGCAGTGCATGGGGAATAACGAATCAGCCCCAGCATTTT. Translation gives CSAWGITNQPQHF.

The CDR3, as DNA: TGTGCCAGCAGCTTAGTATTGCAGGTCTCTGGCTACACCTTC. Residues: CASSLVLQVSGYTF. The rearrangement uses TRBV7-9 and TRBJ1-2; D gene ambiguous. Germline lookup yields CDR1 SEHNR and CDR2 FQNEAQ (reference sequence). The V end lost 1 base, the J end lost 7 bases, and 13 bases lay between the germline ends. The CDR3 totals 14 residues.

Here the CDR3 reads CASSPDRGGSPLHF. In DNA, the CDR3 is TGTGCCAGCAGTCCGGACAGGGGTGGGTCACCCCTCCACTTT. The chain combines TRBV12-3 or TRBV12-4 with TRBJ1-6; 9 nucleotides align to TRBD1. V shed 5 bases, J shed 10 bases, and the junction held 6 bases outside the gene matches. CDR3 length: 14 residues.

This clonotype came up a few times. The V gene is TRBV9, the J gene TRBJ2-3; TRBD2 aligns across 10 bases. V gave up 10 bases and J gave up 0 bases; unmatched junction bases: 8. The CDR3 extends over 15 amino acids. Germline-derived CDR1 and CDR2 are SGDLS and YYNGEE. The CDR3 nucleotides read TGTGCCGGGGCCAGGACTAGCGGTAGCACAGATACGCAGTATTTT. This codes for CAGARTSGSTDTQYF.

This rearrangement joins TRBV12-3 or TRBV12-4 to TRBJ2-1; no reliable D call. Trimming stripped 2 bases from V and 4 bases from J, with 12 bases between. The CDR3 spans 15 residues. This chain's CDR3 is CASSLRVANYNEQFF. The CDR3 nucleotides are TGTGCCAGCAGTTTAAGGGTGGCTAATTACAATGAGCAGTTCTTC.

At least ten counts were recorded for this clonotype. The CDR3 DNA is TGCAGTGCTCCGCGAGACAGCTCCTACAATGAGCAGTTCTTC. Amino acid sequence: CSAPRDSSYNEQFF. The chain is built from TRBV20-1 and TRBJ2-1; D is perhaps TRBD1 (5 bases). Looked up from germline, CDR1 is DFQATT and CDR2 is SNEGSKA (reference sequence). Deletions cut 5 bases from V and 0 bases from J, with 11 bases between. This CDR3 has 14 amino acids.

This clonotype turned up a few times. The chain carries TRBV4-1 and TRBJ2-1; D gene uncertain. Trimming took off 1 base at V and 9 bases at J, with 10 bases between the two ends. CDR3 length equals 13 residues. CDR1 is MGHRA and CDR2 is YSYEKL in the germline V gene. The CDR3 nucleotides are TGCGCCAGCAGCCAAGTACGATTCGGTGAGCAGTTCTTC. Residues: CASSQVRFGEQFF.

This clonotype was found a few times. Possible read error: a much larger clone is one base away. The gene calls are TRBV9 and TRBJ2-7; 9 positions match TRBD1. The CDR3 sequence is 15 residues long. From germline, CDR1 is SGDLS and CDR2 YYNGEE. V gave up 0 bases and J gave up 0 bases; unmatched junction bases: 1. Written as DNA, the CDR3 is TGTGCCAGCAGCGTAGGGACAGGGGACTCCTACGAGCAGTACTTC. It yields the protein CASSVGTGDSYEQYF.

This clonotype was counted between two and nine times. The genes are TRBV24-1 and TRBJ1-2; D may be TRBD1 (6 bases). Germline V lookup: CDR1 KGHDR, CDR2 SFDVKD. CDR3 length: 17 amino acids. V was shortened by 3 bases and J by 5 bases, with 21 bases between the two germline ends. As DNA, the CDR3 is TGTGCCACCAGTGATAGGATCCCGGGACACGGATTTTATGGCTACACCTTC. It translates to CATSDRIPGHGFYGYTF.

A few counts support this clonotype. The V and J genes are TRBV20-1 and TRBJ2-4; D may be TRBD1 or TRBD2 (6 bases each). Germline lookup yields CDR1 DFQATT and CDR2 SNEGSKA (reference sequence). This CDR3 comprises 13 residues. V gave up 3 bases and J gave up 6 bases, with 12 bases separating them. Here the CDR3 reads CSASRGPSNIQYF. In DNA form, the CDR3 reads TGCAGTGCTAGCCGGGGGCCCTCAAACATTCAGTACTTC.

The rearrangement joins TRBV15 to TRBJ1-2; D is unclear. CDR3 length equals 14 residues. The ends were cut back, 1 base at V and 4 bases at J, with 10 bases in the middle. Germline-derived CDR1 and CDR2 are LNHNV and YYDKDF (reference sequence). The CDR3 protein is CATSRVEGPYGYTF. CDR3 bases: TGTGCCACCAGCAGAGTGGAAGGACCCTATGGCTACACCTTC. Complete variable domain (other parts from reference TRBV15 and TRBJ1-2): DAMVIQNPRYQVTQFGKPVTLSCSQTLNHNVMYWYQQKSSQAPKLLFHYYDKDFNNEADTPDNFQSRRPNTSFCFLDIRSPGLGDTAMYLCATSRVEGPYGYTFGSGTRLTVV.

This clonotype was detected only a few times. CDR3 region: CASSLVRGQVSTDTQYF. CDR3 coding DNA: TGTGCCAGCAGTTTAGTACGGGGCCAGGTTAGCACAGATACGCAGTATTTT. The chain employs TRBV12-3 or TRBV12-4 and TRBJ2-3, with D perhaps given as TRBD1 or TRBD2 (5 bases each). With 1 base removed from V and 0 bases from J, the gap between germline ends came to 14 bases. CDR3 size: 17 residues.

The gene calls are TRBV10-3 and TRBJ1-1, with D possibly matching TRBD1 (5 bases). V lost 3 bases to trimming and J lost 5 bases, with 13 bases between them. Germline V gene lookup returns CDR1 ENHRY and CDR2 SYGVKD. The CDR3 extends over 14 amino acids. The CDR3 loop is CAISDWQGGTEAFF. The CDR3 DNA is TGTGCCATCAGTGATTGGCAGGGAGGTACTGAAGCTTTCTTT.

V and J are TRBV6-1 and TRBJ1-2; D remains ambiguous. The CDR3 sequence is 14 residues long. The V end lost 1 base, the J end lost 4 bases, and 10 bases lay between the germline ends. Looked up from germline, CDR1 is MNHNS and CDR2 is SASEGT. The CDR3 DNA sequence: TGTGCCAGCAGTGAAGGCGGCACTATCTATGGCTACACCTTC. Its translation is CASSEGGTIYGYTF.

This clonotype occurred a few times. Written as DNA, the CDR3 is TGTGCCTCCACGATGCGGGAAAGCTCCTACAATGAGCAGTTCTTC. It codes for CASTMRESSYNEQFF. The V and J genes are TRBV10-3 and TRBJ2-1; the D gene is possibly TRBD2 (6 bases). Germline CDR1 reads ENHRY; CDR2 reads SYGVKD. This CDR3 has 15 residues. Trimming removed 11 bases at V and 0 bases at J, with 17 bases between.

The V and J genes are TRBV20-1 and TRBJ2-7; 10 positions match TRBD2. Germline CDR1 is DFQATT and CDR2 is SNEGSKA (reference sequence). This CDR3 is built from 15 residues. The junction had 8 bases not matched to a gene; V was cut back by 4 bases and J by 2 bases. The CDR3 nucleotides are TGCAGTGCTATAACTGGGACTAGCGTACCCTACGAGCAGTACTTC. Translation: CSAITGTSVPYEQYF.

The chain has TRBV4-2 and TRBJ2-2; D unclear. The V and J ends lost 0 bases and 7 bases respectively, with 9 bases between them. Germline loops: CDR1 LGHNA, CDR2 YNFKEQ. The length of the CDR3 is 14 residues. CDR3 protein: CASSQDRARGELFF. The CDR3 DNA reads as TGTGCCAGCAGCCAAGATAGGGCCCGCGGGGAGCTGTTTTTT.

J is TRBJ2-2 and V is TRBV27; 12 nucleotides align to TRBD2. This CDR3 comprises 18 residues. The V gene's germline CDR1 is MNHEY and CDR2 SMNVEV (reference sequence). Trimming cost V 0 bases and J 0 bases; bases outside gene matches: 2. The CDR3 sequence is CASSLSASGRANTGELFF. The DNA of the CDR3 is TGTGCCAGCAGTTTATCGGCTAGCGGGAGGGCGAACACCGGGGAGCTGTTTTTT.

This rearrangement joins TRBV20-1 to TRBJ2-3; weak D call: TRBD1 (7 bases). The ends were cut back, 2 bases at V and 4 bases at J, with 16 bases in the middle. The CDR3 loop spans 15 amino acids. Germline V gives CDR1 DFQATT, CDR2 SNEGSKA (reference sequence). CDR3 bases: TGCAGTGCTAGACCCCAGGGGGGACTTGCAGATACGCAGTATTTT. This encodes CSARPQGGLADTQYF.

This CDR3 is CASSFDRYQPQHF. For the CDR3, the DNA is TGTGCCAGCAGCTTCGACCGTTATCAGCCCCAGCATTTT. V usage is TRBV4-2 and J usage is TRBJ1-5, with D hard to call. With 5 bases removed from V and 5 bases from J, the gap between germline ends came to 10 bases. This CDR3 has 13 residues. Germline lookup yields CDR1 LGHNA and CDR2 YNFKEQ.

On this clonotype itself: The junction departs from germline at one end; a sequencing error may be responsible. The genes are TRBV25-1 and TRBJ2-7; perhaps TRBD2 as D (6 bases). The germline V gene has CDR1 MGHDK and CDR2 SYGVNS. This CDR3 has 14 amino acids. CDR3 nucleotides: TGTGCCAGGAGTGAGTCCGGGGGTTTCTACGAGCAGTACTTC. This gives the protein CARSESGGFYEQYF.